This T cell receptor (beta chain) was captured in a study of blood T cell repertoires in COVID-19. Across the whole study: From T cells, B-cell-depleted T cells, or PBMCs came the material, which was cDNA or gDNA.

The assay was immunoSEQ multiplex PCR, and TCRdb's table has in-frame clones only and misses some. The sample shows over 150,000 clones, approximately 86% of them seen only once. Germline V lookup: CDR1 LGHNA, CDR2 YNFKEQ. The CDR3 covers 15 residues. The count of this clone is one. At one boundary the junction diverges from the germline segment, which might be a read error. The TCR comes from a woman younger than 45 who had recovered from COVID-19. The V gene is TRBV4-2, the J gene TRBJ2-1; 11 bases agree with TRBD2. The sequenced material came from PBMCs or T cells enriched from blood (not recorded which). The CDR3 sequence is CASTQLAGVGNEQFF. The CDR3 DNA follows: TGTGCCAGCACCCAACTAGCGGGGGTGGGTAATGAGCAGTTCTTC.